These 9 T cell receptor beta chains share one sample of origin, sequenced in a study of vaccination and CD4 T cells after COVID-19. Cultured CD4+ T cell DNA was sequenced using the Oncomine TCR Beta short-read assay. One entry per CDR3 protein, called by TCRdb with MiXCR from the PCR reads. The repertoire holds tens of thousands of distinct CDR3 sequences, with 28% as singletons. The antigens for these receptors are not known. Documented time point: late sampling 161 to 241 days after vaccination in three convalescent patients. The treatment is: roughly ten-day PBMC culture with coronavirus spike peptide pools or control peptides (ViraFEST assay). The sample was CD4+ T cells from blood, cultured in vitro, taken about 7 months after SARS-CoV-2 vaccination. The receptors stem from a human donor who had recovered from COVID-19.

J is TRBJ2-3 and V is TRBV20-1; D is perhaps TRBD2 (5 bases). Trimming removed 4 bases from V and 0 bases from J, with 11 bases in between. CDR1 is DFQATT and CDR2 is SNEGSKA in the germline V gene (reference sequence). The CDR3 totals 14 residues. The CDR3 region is CSANPAASTDTQYF. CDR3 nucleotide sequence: TGCAGTGCTAATCCAGCGGCTAGCACAGATACGCAGTATTTT.

The CDR3 sequence is CSADYIAKNSYEQYF. Written as DNA, the CDR3 is TGCAGTGCGGACTACATAGCCAAGAACTCCTACGAGCAGTACTTC. The chain is built from TRBV20-1 and TRBJ2-7; D possibly corresponds to TRBD2 (6 bases). The V gene lost 6 bases and the J gene lost 0 bases, with 18 bases spanning the gap. The CDR3 runs to 15 residues. Germline CDR1 is DFQATT and CDR2 is SNEGSKA (reference sequence).

The CDR3 region has the DNA TGTGCCAGCAGCGCGGGGGGACTGATCACCGGGGAGCTGTTTTTT. As protein: CASSAGGLITGELFF. This sequence joins TRBV7-9 and TRBJ2-2, with 8 bases fitting TRBD2. J gave up 4 bases and V 5 bases, and 6 bases lay outside the gene matches. The CDR3 loop spans 15 amino acids. The V gene's germline CDR1 is SEHNR and CDR2 FQNEAQ (reference sequence).

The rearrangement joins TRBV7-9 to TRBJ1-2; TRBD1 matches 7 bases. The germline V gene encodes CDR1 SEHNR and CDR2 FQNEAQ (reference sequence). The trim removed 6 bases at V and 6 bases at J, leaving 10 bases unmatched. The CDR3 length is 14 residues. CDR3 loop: CASRDKRGLDGYTF. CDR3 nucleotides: TGTGCCAGCAGGGACAAGAGGGGGCTCGATGGCTACACCTTC.

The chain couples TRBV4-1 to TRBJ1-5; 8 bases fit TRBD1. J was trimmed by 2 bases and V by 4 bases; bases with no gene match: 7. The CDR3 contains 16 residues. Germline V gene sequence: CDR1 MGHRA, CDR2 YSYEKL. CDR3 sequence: CASSPQGQARNQPQHF. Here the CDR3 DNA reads TGCGCCAGCAGCCCACAGGGACAGGCGCGCAATCAGCCCCAGCATTTT.

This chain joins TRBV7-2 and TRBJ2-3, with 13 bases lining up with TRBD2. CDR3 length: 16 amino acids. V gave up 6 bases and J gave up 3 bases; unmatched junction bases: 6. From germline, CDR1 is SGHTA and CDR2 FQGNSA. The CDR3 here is CASRRTSGSRTDTQYF. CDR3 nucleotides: TGTGCCAGCAGACGGACTAGCGGGAGTAGGACAGATACGCAGTATTTT.

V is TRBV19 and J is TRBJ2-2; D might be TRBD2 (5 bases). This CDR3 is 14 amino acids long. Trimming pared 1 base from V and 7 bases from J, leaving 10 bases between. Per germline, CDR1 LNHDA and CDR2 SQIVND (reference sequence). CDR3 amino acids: CASSIGGPGGELFF. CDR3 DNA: TGTGCCAGTAGTATAGGAGGGCCCGGCGGGGAGCTGTTTTTT.

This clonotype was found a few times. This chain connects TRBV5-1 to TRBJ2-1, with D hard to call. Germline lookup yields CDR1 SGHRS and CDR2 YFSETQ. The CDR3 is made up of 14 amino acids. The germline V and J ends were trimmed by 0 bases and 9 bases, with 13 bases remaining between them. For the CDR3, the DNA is TGCGCCAGCAGCTTGGAGGGCATGACATCTGAGCAGTTCTTC. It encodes CASSLEGMTSEQFF.

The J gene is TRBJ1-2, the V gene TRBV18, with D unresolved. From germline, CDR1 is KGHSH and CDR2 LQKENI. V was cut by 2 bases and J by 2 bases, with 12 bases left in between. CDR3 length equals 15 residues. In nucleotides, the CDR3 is TGTGCCAGCTCACCAGTCGGCACGACGAACTATGGCTACACCTTC. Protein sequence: CASSPVGTTNYGYTF.